This T cell receptor (beta chain) was identified in a study of CD8+ T cells in alopecia areata. Study overall: Recipients were roughly 6-11-week-old female C3H/HeJ mice grafted with skin from approximately 6-13-month-old C3H/HeJ donors with spontaneous alopecia.

cDNA serving as the sequencing template came from extracted, reverse transcribed RNA. This table comes from immunoSEQ multiplex PCR, and its TCRdb copy is limited to in-frame clones, with some not included. The sample is made up of roughly 260,000 clones, none counted only once. Worth noting for this clone: What it binds is not known. Gene labels here are mouse ones.

The study's findings and limits: Tissue-resident alphabeta T cells belonging to normal skin likewise get sequenced within scalp specimens.

Cells from pooled cutaneous lymph nodes were sorted by CD4, CD8alpha, NKG2D, NKG2ACE and other markers. The sample consisted of CD4+ T cells sorted from a lymph node. This clonotype was obtained from a C3H/HeJ mouse with alopecia areata. The mouse strain carries the MHC haplotype H2-k.

The CDR3 sequence: CASSIPGSSYNSPLYF. The covered CDR3 bases are TGTGCCAGCAGTATACCAGGGTCTTCCTATAATTCGCCC. The rearrangement joins TRBV19 to TRBJ1-6; the D gene is possibly TRBD1 (5 bases). Read data end 3 residues before the CDR3 end; the end is taken from the germline J gene. TRBJ1-6 has ORF status, its function being uncertain. The germline CDR1 and CDR2 sequences are FNHDT and SITEND (reference sequence). The CDR3 is 16 residues long. V was trimmed by 1 base and J by 0 bases, leaving 8 bases between them.